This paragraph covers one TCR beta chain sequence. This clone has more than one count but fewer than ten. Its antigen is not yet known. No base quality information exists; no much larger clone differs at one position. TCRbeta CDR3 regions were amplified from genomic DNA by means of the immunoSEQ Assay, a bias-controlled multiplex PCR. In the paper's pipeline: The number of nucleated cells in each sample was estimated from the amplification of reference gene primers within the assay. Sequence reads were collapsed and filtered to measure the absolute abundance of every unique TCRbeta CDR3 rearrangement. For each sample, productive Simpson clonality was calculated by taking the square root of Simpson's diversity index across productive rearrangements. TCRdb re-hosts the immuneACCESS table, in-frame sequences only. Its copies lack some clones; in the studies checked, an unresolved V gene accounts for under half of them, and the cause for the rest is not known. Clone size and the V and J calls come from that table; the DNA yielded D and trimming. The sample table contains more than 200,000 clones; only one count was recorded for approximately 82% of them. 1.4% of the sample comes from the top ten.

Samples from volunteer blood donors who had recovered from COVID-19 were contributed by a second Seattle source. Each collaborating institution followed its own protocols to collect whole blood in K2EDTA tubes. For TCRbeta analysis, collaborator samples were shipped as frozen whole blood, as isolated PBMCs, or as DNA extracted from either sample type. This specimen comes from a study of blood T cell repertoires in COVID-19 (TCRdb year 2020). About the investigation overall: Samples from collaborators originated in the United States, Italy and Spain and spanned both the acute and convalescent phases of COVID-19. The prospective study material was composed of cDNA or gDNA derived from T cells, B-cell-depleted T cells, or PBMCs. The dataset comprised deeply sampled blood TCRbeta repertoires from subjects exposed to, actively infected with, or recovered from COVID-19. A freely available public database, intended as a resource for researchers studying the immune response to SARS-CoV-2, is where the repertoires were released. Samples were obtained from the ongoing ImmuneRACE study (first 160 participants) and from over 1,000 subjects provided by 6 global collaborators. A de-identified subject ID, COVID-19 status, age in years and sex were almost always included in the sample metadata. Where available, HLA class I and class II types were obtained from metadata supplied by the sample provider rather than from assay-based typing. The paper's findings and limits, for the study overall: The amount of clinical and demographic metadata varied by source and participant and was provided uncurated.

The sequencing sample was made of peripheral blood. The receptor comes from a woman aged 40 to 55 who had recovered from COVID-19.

The DNA sequence is as follows: TGTGCCAGTAGTACCCAGGGGGCCCGGGTAGTCGGAAAACTGTTTTTT. Its product reads: CASSTQGARVVGKLFF. The sequence is built from TRBV19 and TRBJ1-4; TRBD1 matches 8 bases in the middle. The CDR3 holds 16 amino acids from the cysteine to the phenylalanine. The entry retains the CDR3 DNA only, 48 bases that are in frame from base 1. CDR1 is given as LNHDA and CDR2 as SQIVND, both from the germline V gene (reference sequence). For this chain, trimming is 4 bases at the V end and 10 bases at the J end, and the number of junction bases without a gene match is 14.